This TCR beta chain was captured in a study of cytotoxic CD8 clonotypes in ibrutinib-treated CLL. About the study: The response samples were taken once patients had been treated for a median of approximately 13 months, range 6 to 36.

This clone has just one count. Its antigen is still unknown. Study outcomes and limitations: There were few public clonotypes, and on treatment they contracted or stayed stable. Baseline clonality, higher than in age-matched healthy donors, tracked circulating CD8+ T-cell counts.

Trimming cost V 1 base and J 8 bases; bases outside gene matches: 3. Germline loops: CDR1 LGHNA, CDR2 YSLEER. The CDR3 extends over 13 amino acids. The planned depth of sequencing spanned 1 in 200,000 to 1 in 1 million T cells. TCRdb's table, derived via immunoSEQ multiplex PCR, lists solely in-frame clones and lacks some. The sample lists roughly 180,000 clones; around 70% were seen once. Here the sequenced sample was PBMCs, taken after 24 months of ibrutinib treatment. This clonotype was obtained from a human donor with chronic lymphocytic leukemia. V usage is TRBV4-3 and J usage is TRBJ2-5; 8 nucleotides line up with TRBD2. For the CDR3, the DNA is TGCGCCAGCAGCCAAGCTCGGGGGGGAACCCAGTACTTC. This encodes CASSQARGGTQYF.